This is a list of T cell receptor beta chains from one sample in a study of cytomegalovirus exposure and HLA in healthy donors. TCRdb's table, derived via immunoSEQ multiplex PCR, lists solely in-frame clones and lacks some. The sample has 200,000 to 250,000 clones. Sequencing used PBMCs. The receptors were sampled from a woman aged 25-40 years in good health and CMV-seropositive. Both conserved end residues are part of each CDR3. D genes are given only for firm matches.

D,J,V,DNA,CDR3
-,TRBJ1-2,TRBV29-1,TGCAGCGTTGAACGGCGGGGTGGCAGGGTCATCACCTTC,CSVERRGGRVITF
-,TRBJ2-3,TRBV10-3,TGTGCCATCGCGAACCGGAGGGCAATGTCGACAGATACGCAGTATTTT,CAIANRRAMSTDTQYF
-,TRBJ1-4,TRBV5-1,TGCGCCAGCAGCACCCGGGCCCAGGGTAATGAAAAACTGTTTTTT,CASSTRAQGNEKLFF
-,TRBJ2-7,TRBV18,TGTGCCAGCTCACGACAGGCGGGCTCCTACGAGCAGTACTTC,CASSRQAGSYEQYF
-,TRBJ1-1,TRBV5-4,TGTGCCAGCAGCTCCATCGGGGGGGACACTGAAGCTTTCTTT,CASSSIGGDTEAFF
-,TRBJ1-2,TRBV7-9,TGTGCCAGCAGCTTCCAAACAGGCCGGGGCTACACCTTC,CASSFQTGRGYTF
-,TRBJ2-7,TRBV2,TGTGCCAGCAGTGTAGACTACGAGCAGTACTTC,CASSVDYEQYF
TRBD1,TRBJ2-7,TRBV5-4,TGTGCCAGCAGGCCTACAGGGGCCGCTTTGGGGGAGCAGTACTTC,CASRPTGAALGEQYF
TRBD1,TRBJ1-1,TRBV18,TGTGCCAGCTCACCCGGGACAGACAACACTGAAGCTTTCTTT,CASSPGTDNTEAFF
-,TRBJ2-3,TRBV6-5,TGTGCCAGCAGTTACTTGGGCTCAGATACGCAGTATTTT,CASSYLGSDTQYF
TRBD1,TRBJ2-1,TRBV30,TGTGCCGGACCGGGACAGGGGCTCAATGAGCAGTTCTTC,CAGPGQGLNEQFF
TRBD1,TRBJ1-2,TRBV27,TGTGCCAGCAGTCGACAGGGACTCTATGGCTACACCTTC,CASSRQGLYGYTF
TRBD1,TRBJ2-7,TRBV18,TGTGCCAGCTCAGACAGGGGGCCCTACGAGCAGTACTTC,CASSDRGPYEQYF
TRBD2,TRBJ2-1,TRBV6-1,TGTGCCAGCAGTGGAACCCTTAGCGGGGGGGCCCAAAATGAGCAGTTCTTC,CASSGTLSGGAQNEQFF
-,TRBJ2-3,TRBV6-5,TGTGCCAGCAGTCGGACCCGGGAGGATACGCAGTATTTT,CASSRTREDTQYF
TRBD2,TRBJ2-7,TRBV29-1,TGCAGCGCTAGACTAGCGGGGGACTCCTACGAGCAGTACTTC,CSARLAGDSYEQYF
TRBD1,TRBJ2-1,TRBV7-6,TGTGCCAGCAGCGACAGGGTAGGGTACAATGAGCAGTTCTTC,CASSDRVGYNEQFF
TRBD1,TRBJ2-3,TRBV2,TGTGCCAGCAGTGGAGAACAGGGGGGTGCGAAGCAGTATTTT,CASSGEQGGAKQYF
TRBD1,TRBJ2-7,TRBV7-9,TGTGCCAGCAGCTCAACTGGGACAGGGGGGAATAAGCAGTACTTC,CASSSTGTGGNKQYF
TRBD1,TRBJ1-2,TRBV4-1,TGCGCCAGCAGCCCCCGACAGGGAGGCCCTAACTATGGCTACACCTTC,CASSPRQGGPNYGYTF
-,TRBJ2-1,TRBV28,TGTGCCAGCAGGACTTTCGGAGGCCGGGGGAATGAGCAGTTCTTC,CASRTFGGRGNEQFF
-,TRBJ2-5,TRBV5-4,TGTGCCAGCAGCTTGGCCCAGGGAAGCCAAGAGACCCAGTACTTC,CASSLAQGSQETQYF
-,TRBJ2-1,TRBV20-1,TGCAGTGCTACTTACAATGAGCAGTTCTTC,CSATYNEQFF
-,TRBJ1-1,TRBV2,TGTGCCAGCAGTGGAGGAATGAACACTGAAGCTTTCTTT,CASSGGMNTEAFF
TRBD1,TRBJ1-5,TRBV7-9,TGTGCCAGCAGTTACTCCGGGACAGATTTACGAAGCAATCAGCCCCAGCATTTT,CASSYSGTDLRSNQPQHF
TRBD1,TRBJ1-5,TRBV18,TGTGCCAGCTCACCACCTTCGGGACAGGGGTTCAAGCCCCAGCATTTT,CASSPPSGQGFKPQHF
-,TRBJ2-7,TRBV29-1,TGCAGCGGCCCTTACGGTTACGAGCAGTACTTC,CSGPYGYEQYF
-,TRBJ2-5,TRBV5-1,TGCGCCAGCAGCTTGGTTGGGGGGTCAGGTCAAGAGACCCAGTACTTC,CASSLVGGSGQETQYF
-,TRBJ1-3,TRBV4-1,TGCGCCAGCAGCCAAGATCCGGGGTCGTTCTCTGGAAACACCATATATTTT,CASSQDPGSFSGNTIYF
-,TRBJ1-3,TRBV7-2,TGTGCCAGCAGCTTAGGACACGCCTCTGGAAACACCATATATTTT,CASSLGHASGNTIYF
-,TRBJ1-2,TRBV12-5,TGTGCTAGTGGTTTGGTACGGCAGGGGACGACCCACGGCTACACCTTC,CASGLVRQGTTHGYTF
-,TRBJ1-6,TRBV6-5,TGTGCCAGCACCCGACAGAGAGATAATTCACCCCTCCACTTT,CASTRQRDNSPLHF
-,TRBJ2-1,TRBV11-2,TGTGCCAGCAGCCCAGGCCGATCAGAGTTCTTC,CASSPGRSEFF
TRBD1,TRBJ2-7,TRBV7-2,TGTGCCAGCAGGGAGGGGACAGGGGGACACTACGAGCAGTACTTC,CASREGTGGHYEQYF
-,TRBJ1-1,TRBV2,TGTGCCAGCAGCAATCTTGACATGAACACTGAAGCTTTCTTT,CASSNLDMNTEAFF
-,TRBJ1-3,TRBV6-6,TGTGCCAGCAGTTACCCCCAGGGGCTTGATGGAAACACCATATATTTT,CASSYPQGLDGNTIYF
TRBD1,TRBJ2-2,TRBV25-1,TGTGCCAGCAGTGAAATGAGAGGGGGCGTAGAAACCGGGGAGCTGTTTTTT,CASSEMRGGVETGELFF
TRBD1,TRBJ1-3,TRBV11-2,TGTGCCAGCAGCTTAGAGGCCAGGGGGCTGAAATCTGGAAACACCATATATTTT,CASSLEARGLKSGNTIYF
-,TRBJ2-6,TRBV9,TGTGCCAGCAGCGTAGGAGGGGGGGGCGGATCTGGGGCCAACGTCCTGACTTTC,CASSVGGGGGSGANVLTF
TRBD1,TRBJ1-5,TRBV19,TGTGCCAGTAGTCCATTGACAGGGGTCATCAATCAGCCCCAGCATTTT,CASSPLTGVINQPQHF
-,TRBJ2-1,TRBV10-2,TGCGCCAGCAGTACCCCGGGCCCTGGGGCCAATGAGCAGTTCTTC,CASSTPGPGANEQFF
-,TRBJ2-2,TRBV5-1,TGCGCCAGCAGCGGCCGACATCCGAACACCGGGGAGCTGTTTTTT,CASSGRHPNTGELFF
-,TRBJ2-7,TRBV30,TGTGCCTGTTCCGGGACACTAATCTACGAGCAGTACTTC,CACSGTLIYEQYF
TRBD1,TRBJ2-5,TRBV5-1,TGCGCCAGCAGCTTGGGGTTGGCAGGGGGCGGTGAGACCCAGTACTTC,CASSLGLAGGGETQYF
-,TRBJ2-2,TRBV7-9,TGTGCCAGCAGCTTGGGGAGCAACACCGGGGAGCTGTTTTTT,CASSLGSNTGELFF
-,TRBJ1-1,TRBV6-4,TGTGCCAGCAGTGGTGGGAGGGGGATTCCTGAAGCTTTCTTT,CASSGGRGIPEAFF
-,TRBJ2-5,TRBV30,TGTGCCTTGACTCGACAGCAAGAGACCCAGTACTTC,CALTRQQETQYF
-,TRBJ2-3,TRBV25-1,TGTGCCAGCCAGGGCGGGAATATTATCCCCCATAGCACAGATACGCAGTATTTT,CASQGGNIIPHSTDTQYF
-,TRBJ2-1,TRBV6-1,TGTGCCAGCAGTGTATACACAGGGAGGGATGAGCAGTTCTTC,CASSVYTGRDEQFF
-,TRBJ2-2,TRBV7-9,TGTGCCAGCAGCTTAGGTGGCACGGGCACCGGGGAGCTGTTTTTT,CASSLGGTGTGELFF
TRBD1,TRBJ1-1,TRBV2,TGTGCCAGTGGACAGGGGCCGGAAACTGAAGCTTTCTTT,CASGQGPETEAFF
-,TRBJ2-1,TRBV5-1,TGCGCCAGCAGCTCTGGACCGACAGGCGAGCAGTTCTTC,CASSSGPTGEQFF
-,TRBJ1-1,TRBV11-2,TGTGCCAGCAGCTCCCACAGGGTGAACACTGAAGCTTTCTTT,CASSSHRVNTEAFF